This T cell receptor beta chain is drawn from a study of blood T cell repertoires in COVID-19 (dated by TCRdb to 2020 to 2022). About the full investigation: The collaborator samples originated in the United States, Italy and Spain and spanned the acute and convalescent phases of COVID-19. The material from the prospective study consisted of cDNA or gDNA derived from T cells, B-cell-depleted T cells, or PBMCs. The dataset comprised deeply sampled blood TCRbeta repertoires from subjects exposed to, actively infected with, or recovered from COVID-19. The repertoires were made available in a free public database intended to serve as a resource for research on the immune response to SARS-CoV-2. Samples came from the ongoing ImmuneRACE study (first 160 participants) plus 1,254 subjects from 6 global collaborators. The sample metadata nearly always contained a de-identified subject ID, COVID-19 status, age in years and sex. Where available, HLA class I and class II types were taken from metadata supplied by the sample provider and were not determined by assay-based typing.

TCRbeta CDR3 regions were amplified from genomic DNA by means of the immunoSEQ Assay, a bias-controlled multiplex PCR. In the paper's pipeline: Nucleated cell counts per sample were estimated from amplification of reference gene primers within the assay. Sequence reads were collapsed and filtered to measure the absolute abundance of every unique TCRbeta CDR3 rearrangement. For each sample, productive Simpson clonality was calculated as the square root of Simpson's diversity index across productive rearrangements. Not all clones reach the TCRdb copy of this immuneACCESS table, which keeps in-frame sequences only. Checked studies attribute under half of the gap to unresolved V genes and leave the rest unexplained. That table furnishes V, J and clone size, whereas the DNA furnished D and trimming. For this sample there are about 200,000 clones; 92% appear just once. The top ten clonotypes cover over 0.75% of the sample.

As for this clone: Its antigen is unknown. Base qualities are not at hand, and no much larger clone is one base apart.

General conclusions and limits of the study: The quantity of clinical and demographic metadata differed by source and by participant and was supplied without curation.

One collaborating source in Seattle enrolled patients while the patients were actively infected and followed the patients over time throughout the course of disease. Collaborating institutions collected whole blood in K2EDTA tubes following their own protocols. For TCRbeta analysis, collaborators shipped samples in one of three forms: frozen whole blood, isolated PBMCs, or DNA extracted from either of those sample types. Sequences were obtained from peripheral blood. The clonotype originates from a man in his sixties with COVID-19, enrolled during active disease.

The DNA sequence is as follows: TGCGCCAGCAGCTTGGGACAGGGATCGCGAACCGGGGAGCTGTTTTTT. This translates into CASSLGQGSRTGELFF. Recombination connected TRBV5-1 to TRBJ2-2, and TRBD1 matches 7 of the central bases. The V end gives up 0 bases and the J end 5 bases, leaving 7 bases in the junction not matched to a gene. From a lookup of the germline V gene, CDR1 and CDR2 are SGHRS and YFSETQ. Including cysteine and phenylalanine, the CDR3 has 16 amino acids. This entry keeps only the CDR3 DNA: 48 bases, framed from base 1.